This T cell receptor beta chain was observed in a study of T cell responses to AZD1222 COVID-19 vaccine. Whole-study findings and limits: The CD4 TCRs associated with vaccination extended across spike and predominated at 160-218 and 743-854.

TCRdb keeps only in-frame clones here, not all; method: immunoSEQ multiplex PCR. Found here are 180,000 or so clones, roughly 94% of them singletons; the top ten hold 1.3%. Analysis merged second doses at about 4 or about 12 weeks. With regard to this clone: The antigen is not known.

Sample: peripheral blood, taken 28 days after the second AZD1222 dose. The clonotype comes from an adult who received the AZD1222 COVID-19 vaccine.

In DNA form, the CDR3 reads TGTGCCAGCAGTTTGGCAGGGGGGTTACTAAAGTATGGCTACACCTTC. It encodes CASSLAGGLLKYGYTF. The chain carries TRBV28 and TRBJ1-2, with 7 bases lining up with TRBD1. The germline CDR1 and CDR2 sequences are MDHEN and SYDVKM. CDR3 size: 16 residues. The junction had 12 bases not matched to a gene; V was cut back by 3 bases and J by 5 bases.